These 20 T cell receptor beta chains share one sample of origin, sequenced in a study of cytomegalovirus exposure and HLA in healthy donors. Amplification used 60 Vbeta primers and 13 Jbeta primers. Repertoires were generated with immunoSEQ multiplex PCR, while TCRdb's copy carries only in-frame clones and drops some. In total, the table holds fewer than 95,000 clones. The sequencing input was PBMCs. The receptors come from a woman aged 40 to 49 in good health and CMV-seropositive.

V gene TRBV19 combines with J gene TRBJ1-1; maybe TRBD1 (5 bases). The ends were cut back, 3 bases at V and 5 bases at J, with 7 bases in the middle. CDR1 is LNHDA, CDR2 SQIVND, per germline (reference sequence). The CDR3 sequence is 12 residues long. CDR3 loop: CASSMAGTEAFF. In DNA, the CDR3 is TGTGCCAGTAGTATGGCAGGGACTGAAGCTTTCTTT.

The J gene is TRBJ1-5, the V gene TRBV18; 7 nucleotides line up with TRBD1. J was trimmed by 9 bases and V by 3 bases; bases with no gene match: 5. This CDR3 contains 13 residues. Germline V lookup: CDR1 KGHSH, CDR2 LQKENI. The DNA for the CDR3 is TGTGCCAGCTCACCTACAGGGGACCGGCCCCAGCATTTT. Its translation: CASSPTGDRPQHF. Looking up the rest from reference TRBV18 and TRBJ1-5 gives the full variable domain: NAGVMQNPRHLVRRRGQEARLRCSPMKGHSHVYWYRQLPEEGLKFMVYLQKENIIDESGMPKERFSAEFPKEGPSILRIQQVVRGDSAAYFCASSPTGDRPQHFGDGTRLSIL.

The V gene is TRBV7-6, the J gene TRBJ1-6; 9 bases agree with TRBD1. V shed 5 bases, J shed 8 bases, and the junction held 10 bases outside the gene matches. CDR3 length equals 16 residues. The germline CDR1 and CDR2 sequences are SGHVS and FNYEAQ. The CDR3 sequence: CASSAEPGQGDSPLHF. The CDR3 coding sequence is TGTGCCAGCAGCGCCGAACCGGGACAGGGAGATTCACCCCTCCACTTT.

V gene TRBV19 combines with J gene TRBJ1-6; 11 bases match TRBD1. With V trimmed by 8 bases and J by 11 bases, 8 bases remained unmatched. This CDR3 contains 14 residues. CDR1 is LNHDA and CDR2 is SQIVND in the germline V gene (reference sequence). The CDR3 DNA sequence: TGTGCCAGTGGGGACAGGGGGAGCAGAGCACCCCTCCACTTT. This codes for CASGDRGSRAPLHF. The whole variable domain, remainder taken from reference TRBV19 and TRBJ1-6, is DGGITQSPKYLFRKEGQNVTLSCEQNLNHDAMYWYRQDPGQGLRLIYYSQIVNDFQKGDIAEGYSVSREKKESFPLTVTSAQKNPTAFYLCASGDRGSRAPLHFGNGTRLTVT.

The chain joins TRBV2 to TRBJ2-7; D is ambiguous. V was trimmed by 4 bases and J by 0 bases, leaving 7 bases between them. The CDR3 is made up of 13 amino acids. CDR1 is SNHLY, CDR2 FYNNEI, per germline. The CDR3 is CASSVPSSYEQYF. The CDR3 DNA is TGTGCCAGCAGTGTTCCCAGCTCCTACGAGCAGTACTTC. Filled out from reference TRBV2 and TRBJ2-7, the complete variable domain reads EPEVTQTPSHQVTQMGQEVILRCVPISNHLYFYWYRQILGQKVEFLVSFYNNEISEKSEIFDDQFSVERPDGSNFTLKIRSTKLEDSAMYFCASSVPSSYEQYFGPGTRLTVT.

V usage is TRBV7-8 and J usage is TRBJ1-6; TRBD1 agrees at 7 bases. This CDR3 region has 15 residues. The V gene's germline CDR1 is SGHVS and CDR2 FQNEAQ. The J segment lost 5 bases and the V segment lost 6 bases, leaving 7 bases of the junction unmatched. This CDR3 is CASSQIDRDNSPLHF. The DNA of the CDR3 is TGTGCCAGCAGTCAGATCGACAGGGATAATTCACCCCTCCACTTT.

CDR3 residues: CASSVGPRYGYTF. The CDR3 DNA follows: TGTGCCAGCAGTGTTGGGCCGAGATATGGCTACACCTTC. The chain has TRBV2 and TRBJ1-2; D is ambiguous. The CDR3 spans 13 residues. Germline CDR1 SNHLY, CDR2 FYNNEI. Trimming took off 4 bases at V and 5 bases at J, with 11 bases between the two ends.

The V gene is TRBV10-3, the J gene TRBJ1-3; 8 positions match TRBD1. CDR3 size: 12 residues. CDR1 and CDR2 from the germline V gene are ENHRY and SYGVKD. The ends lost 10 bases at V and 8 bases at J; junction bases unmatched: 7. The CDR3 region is CATMDREDTIYF. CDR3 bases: TGTGCCACGATGGACAGGGAGGACACCATATATTTT.

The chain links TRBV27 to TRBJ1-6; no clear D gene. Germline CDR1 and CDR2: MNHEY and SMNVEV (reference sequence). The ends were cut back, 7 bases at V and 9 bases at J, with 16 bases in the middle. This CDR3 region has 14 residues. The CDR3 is CASNRAGGGSPLHF. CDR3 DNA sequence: TGTGCCAGCAATCGGGCAGGAGGAGGTTCACCCCTCCACTTT.

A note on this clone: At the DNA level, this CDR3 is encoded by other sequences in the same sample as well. The CDR3 here is CASSLVGGPEAFF. The DNA for the CDR3 is TGTGCCAGCAGCTTAGTGGGAGGGCCCGAGGCTTTCTTT. The chain joins TRBV7-9 to TRBJ1-1; D not resolved. Trimming left V 1 base short and J 11 bases short, with 14 bases between. CDR1 is SEHNR and CDR2 is FQNEAQ in the germline V gene (reference sequence). The CDR3 totals 13 residues.

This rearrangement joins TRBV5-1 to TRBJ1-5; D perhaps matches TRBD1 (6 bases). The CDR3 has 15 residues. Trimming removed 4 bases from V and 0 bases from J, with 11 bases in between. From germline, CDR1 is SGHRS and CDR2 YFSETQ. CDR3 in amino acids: CASSEQGSSNQPQHF. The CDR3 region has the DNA TGCGCCAGCAGCGAACAGGGTTCTAGCAATCAGCCCCAGCATTTT.

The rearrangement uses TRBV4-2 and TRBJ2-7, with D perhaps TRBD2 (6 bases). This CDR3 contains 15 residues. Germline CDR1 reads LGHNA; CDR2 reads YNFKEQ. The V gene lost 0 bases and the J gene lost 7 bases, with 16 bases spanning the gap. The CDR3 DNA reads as TGTGCCAGCAGCCAAGACGGGGGATCTCGAGGGGAGCAGTACTTC. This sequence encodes CASSQDGGSRGEQYF.

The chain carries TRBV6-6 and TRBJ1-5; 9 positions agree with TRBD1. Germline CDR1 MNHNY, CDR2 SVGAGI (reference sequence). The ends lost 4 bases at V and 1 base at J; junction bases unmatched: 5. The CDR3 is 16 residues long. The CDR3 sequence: CASSFYTGGSNQPQHF. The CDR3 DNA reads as TGTGCCAGCAGTTTCTATACAGGGGGCAGCAATCAGCCCCAGCATTTT.

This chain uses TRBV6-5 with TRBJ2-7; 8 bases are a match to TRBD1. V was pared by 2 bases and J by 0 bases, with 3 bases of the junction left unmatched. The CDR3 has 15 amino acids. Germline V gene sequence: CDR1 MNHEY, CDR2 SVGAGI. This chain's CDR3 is CASSYNTGGSYEQYF. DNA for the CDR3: TGTGCCAGCAGTTACAATACAGGGGGCTCCTACGAGCAGTACTTC.

The CDR3 loop is CASSIGGPRDGYGYTF. The CDR3 nucleotides read TGTGCCAGTAGTATAGGGGGACCGCGGGACGGCTATGGCTACACCTTC. V usage is TRBV19 and J usage is TRBJ1-2, with D tentatively TRBD1 (5 bases). Germline assignment: CDR1 LNHDA and CDR2 SQIVND (reference sequence). The CDR3 contains 16 residues. Trimming removed 1 base at V and 4 bases at J, with 16 bases between.

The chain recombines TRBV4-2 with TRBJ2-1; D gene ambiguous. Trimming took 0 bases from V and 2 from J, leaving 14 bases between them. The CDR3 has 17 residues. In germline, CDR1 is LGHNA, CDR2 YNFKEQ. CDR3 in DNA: TGTGCCAGCAGCCAAGAAGAAACTCACGCGGCCTACAATGAGCAGTTCTTC. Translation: CASSQEETHAAYNEQFF.

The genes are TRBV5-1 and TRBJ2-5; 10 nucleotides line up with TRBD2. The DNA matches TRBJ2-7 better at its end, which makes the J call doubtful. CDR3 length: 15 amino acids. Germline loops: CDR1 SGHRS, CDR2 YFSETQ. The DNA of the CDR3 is TGCGCCAGCAGCTTGAAACTAGCGGGATCCTACGAGCAGTACTTC. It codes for CASSLKLAGSYEQYF.

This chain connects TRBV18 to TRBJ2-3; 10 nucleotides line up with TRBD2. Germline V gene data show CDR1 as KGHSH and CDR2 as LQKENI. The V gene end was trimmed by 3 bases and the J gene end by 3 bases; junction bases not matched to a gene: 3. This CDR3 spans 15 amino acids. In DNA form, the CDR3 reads TGTGCCAGCTCACCCGGGACTAGCGTTACAGATACGCAGTATTTT. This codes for CASSPGTSVTDTQYF.

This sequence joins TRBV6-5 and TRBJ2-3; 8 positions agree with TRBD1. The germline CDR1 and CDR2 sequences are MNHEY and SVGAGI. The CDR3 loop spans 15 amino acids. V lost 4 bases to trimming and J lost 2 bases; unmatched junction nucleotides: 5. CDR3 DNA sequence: TGTGCCAGCAGTTCCGGACAGGGTGTCACAGATACGCAGTATTTT. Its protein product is CASSSGQGVTDTQYF.

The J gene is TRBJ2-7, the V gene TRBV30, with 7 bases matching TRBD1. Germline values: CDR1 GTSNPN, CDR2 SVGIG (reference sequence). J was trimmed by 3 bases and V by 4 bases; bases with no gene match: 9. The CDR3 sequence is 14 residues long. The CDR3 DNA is TGTGCCTGGACGGAGTACAGGGGAGTCTACGAGCAGTACTTC. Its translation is CAWTEYRGVYEQYF. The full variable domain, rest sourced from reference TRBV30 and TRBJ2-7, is SQTIHQWPATLVQPVGSPLSLECTVEGTSNPNLYWYRQAAGRGLQLLFYSVGIGQISSEVPQNLSASRPQDRQFILSSKKLLLSDSGFYLCAWTEYRGVYEQYFGPGTRLTVT.